This T cell receptor beta chain is drawn from a study of blood T cell repertoires in COVID-19. Study details: COVID-19 samples from acute and convalescent phases originated in the United States, Italy and Spain.

This CDR3 is 16 amino acids long. From germline, CDR1 is SGHRS and CDR2 YFSETQ. Germline trimming cut 4 bases from V and 0 bases from J; bases unmatched to any gene: 6. The authors' processing: Estimation of nucleated cell counts was performed using reference gene primer amplification. Sequencing was performed with immunoSEQ multiplex PCR; in TCRdb, only in-frame clones are kept and a portion is missing. V, J and clone size derive from that table, while D and trimming were established from the DNA sequence. There are more than 250,000 clones in the sample; about 91% occur only once, and more than 1% lies in the top ten. The study recruited people aged 18 to 89 years across under 25 US areas. Cohort assignment relied on participant-reported clinical history.

The gene calls are TRBV5-1 and TRBJ2-5; TRBD1 matches 10 bases. This sequence originates from a woman aged 35 to 49 with acute COVID-19. The sequencing input was PBMCs or T cells enriched from blood (not recorded which). In nucleotides, the CDR3 is TGCGCCAGCAGCACCCGGACAGGGGGGTACCAAGAGACCCAGTACTTC. It yields the protein CASSTRTGGYQETQYF. Full variable domain (remainder filled in from reference TRBV5-1 and TRBJ2-5): KAGVTQTPRYLIKTRGQQVTLSCSPISGHRSVSWYQQTPGQGLQFLFEYFSETQRNKGNFPGRFSGRQFSNSRSEMNVSTLELGDSALYLCASSTRTGGYQETQYFGPGTRLLVL.